Listed below are T cell receptor beta chains from one sample, sequenced in a study of healthy donors' naive CD4 and CD8 T cells. MiXCR, run by TCRdb on the reads, gives a single entry per CDR3 protein. The data show 180,000 or so distinct CDR3 sequences, over 60% seen once. Sequenced: naive CD4+ and CD8+ T cells sorted from blood, pooled from several donors. The receptors were gathered from a pool of human donors in good health; the sample pools cells from several healthy donors. Each CDR3 is given with its conserved first and last residue. D genes are given only for firm matches. The size field is filled for only some rows; it gives once, few, many or a size class.

cdr3_nt	cdr3_aa	clone_size	cdr3_length	d_call	v_call	j_call
TGCGCCAGCAGCCAGCCCGATCTTTCTTCCCAGCATGGCTACACCTTC	CASSQPDLSSQHGYTF	few	16	NA	TRBV4-1	TRBJ1-2
TGTGCCAGCTCTATATGGGCATACTACAATGAGCAGTTCTTC	CASSIWAYYNEQFF	NA	14	NA	TRBV12-3/TRBV12-4	TRBJ2-1
TGCGCCAGCAGCTCAGACACGTGGGGTGAAGCTTTCTTT	CASSSDTWGEAFF	NA	13	NA	TRBV5-1	TRBJ1-1
TGTGCCAGCAGTGGGAGGACAGGGGGCGACTACAATGAGCAGTTCTTC	CASSGRTGGDYNEQFF	NA	16	TRBD1	TRBV6-1	TRBJ2-1
TGTGCCAGTAGTTGCCGGGGGATATCCTACGAGCAGTACTTC	CASSCRGISYEQYF	NA	14	NA	TRBV19	TRBJ2-7
TGTGCCAGCTCGTCCAAATACGTCTCTGGAAACACCATATATTTT	CASSSKYVSGNTIYF	NA	15	NA	TRBV5-5	TRBJ1-3
TGTGCCAGTAGTATGACAGAGAACTATGGCTACACCTTC	CASSMTENYGYTF	NA	13	NA	TRBV19	TRBJ1-2
TGCAGCGTCGGACAGGGTCCCACAAACTATGGCTACACCTTC	CSVGQGPTNYGYTF	NA	14	TRBD1	TRBV29-1	TRBJ1-2
TGTGCCAGCAGTTACGGGGGCGGGAGGGAGCAGTACTTC	CASSYGGGREQYF	NA	13	TRBD2	TRBV6-5	TRBJ2-7
TGTGCCAGCAGCTTGGTGGGGGGCAGGAATGAGCAGTTCTTC	CASSLVGGRNEQFF	NA	14	NA	TRBV5-4	TRBJ2-1
TGCAGCGTTCCCCAGGGGCGTTACAATGAGCAGTTCTTC	CSVPQGRYNEQFF	NA	13	NA	TRBV29-1	TRBJ2-1
TGTGCCAGTAGTATGACCGGGGAGAACTACGAGCAGTACTTC	CASSMTGENYEQYF	NA	14	NA	TRBV19	TRBJ2-7
TGCAGCGTTGTCCTGACTAGCGGGACGAGTAAGGCCTACGAGCAGTACTTC	CSVVLTSGTSKAYEQYF	NA	17	TRBD2	TRBV29-1	TRBJ2-7
TGTGCCACCAGTAAAGGGACTAGCGGGAGCTACGAGCAGTACTTC	CATSKGTSGSYEQYF	NA	15	TRBD2	TRBV15	TRBJ2-7
TGTGCCAGTAGTGTCGACAGAATCCCCCTCAGAGGCTACACCTTC	CASSVDRIPLRGYTF	NA	15	NA	TRBV19	TRBJ1-2
TGTGCCAGCAGTGTCGACAGATATGGCTACACCTTC	CASSVDRYGYTF	NA	12	NA	TRBV2	TRBJ1-2
TGTGCCAGTAAAGTGAGACAGGGGGCCACTGAAGCTTTCTTT	CASKVRQGATEAFF	NA	14	TRBD1	TRBV19	TRBJ1-1
TGTGCCAGCACGGCTAGCGGAGACTACGAGCAGTACTTC	CASTASGDYEQYF	NA	13	TRBD2	TRBV27	TRBJ2-7
TGTGCCAGCAGTCCTACAGGGAGAGAGACCCAGTACTTC	CASSPTGRETQYF	NA	13	NA	TRBV5-6	TRBJ2-5
TGTGCCAGCAGTTTATCGACACAGACCACCGGGGAGCTGTTTTTT	CASSLSTQTTGELFF	many	15	NA	TRBV27	TRBJ2-2
TGCGCCAGCAGCTTGGGACGATACAGGGGCACTGAAGCTTTCTTT	CASSLGRYRGTEAFF	NA	15	TRBD1	TRBV5-1	TRBJ1-1
TGCAGCGTTGAACCTAGGGGCCGTATTGGGACTGAAGCTTTCTTT	CSVEPRGRIGTEAFF	NA	15	NA	TRBV29-1	TRBJ1-1
TGCGCCAGCTGCCTAGGGGGACACCTGGATGGCTACACCTTC	CASCLGGHLDGYTF	NA	14	NA	TRBV5-1	TRBJ1-2